This T cell receptor beta chain was obtained from a study of blood T cells in healthy people across ages (dated by TCRdb to 2014 to 2015). Study-level background: In model experiments, template switching captured roughly one uniquely barcoded TCR beta cDNA molecule for every two T cells. To track age-related changes in TCR beta repertoire diversity, the study relied on deep sequencing normalized with unique cDNA molecular identifiers. The donors were divided into four age groups: young (average around 15 years), middle-aged (about 39), aged (around 59) and long-lived (about 79). Donors of different ages were randomly distributed across sequencing lanes to avoid experimental bias. The study analyzed two additional independent replicas of 1 million unique cDNA reads from the same blood draw for two donors, one aged 18 to 30 and one aged 80 or older.

The protocol used for the library was 5' RACE. Sequencing was performed on an Illumina HiSeq 2500. A second PCR of roughly 6 to 11 cycles was run with a J-beta primer mix and a sample-barcoded 5' primer. A template-switch 5' adaptor carrying 12 random nucleotides introduced a unique molecular identifier onto each TCR beta cDNA molecule. Each sample yielded at least 2.5 million CDR3-containing paired-end reads. First-strand cDNA synthesis was performed from all RNA using the Mint cDNA synthesis kit, with priming by a TRBC-specific oligonucleotide. After uracil-DNA glycosylase treatment, a first 18-cycle PCR used universal primers M1SS and BC2_uni_R on all cDNA. For the original study's pipeline: Normalization of each sample was performed by random selection of 1 million high-quality reads, each carrying a distinct molecular identifier. Instead of being binned into consensus sequences, reads with shared molecular identifiers were discarded. MiTCR, with a Q25 quality threshold and the strictest error-elimination algorithm, was used for CDR3 identification, clonotype clustering and error correction. Lower-bound total TCR beta diversity was estimated with a nonparametric unseen species model using Euler transformation. TCRdb's own reprocessing of the public reads used fastp at Q25 and MiXCR and kept productive beta chains. Each record represents a unique CDR3 protein, reported with the most common genes and DNA among its rows. None of the V and J calls come from the authors' own analysis; TCRdb made them. The sample table records 1.5 million to 2 million distinct CDR3 sequences; 28% of these occur just once. 6.5% to 8.5% of the sample belongs to the ten largest clones.

Findings and caveats that apply to the study as a whole: There was a strong correlation between observed TCR beta diversity and the percentage of naive T cells measured by flow cytometry. Compared with the aged group, the long-lived group had more naive CD4+ T cells, fewer expanded clones and increased TCR diversity, suggesting age selection. Estimates of total diversity based on one million sequenced T cells were regarded as lower bounds and as underestimates. Because donor CMV infection status was unknown, age-related changes in expanded clonotypes were potentially confounded. As age increased, observed TCR beta diversity per million T cells dropped in a roughly linear way, and a significant reduction was already evident by age 40. Because profiling used bulk unsorted PBMCs, naive and antigen-experienced compartments could not be compared conclusively.

This clonotype was picked up a small number of times. The target of this receptor is not known. No much larger clone is present one base from it, and per-base qualities are unavailable. The CDR3 sequence holds 14 residues, the cysteine and phenylalanine included. This entry keeps only the CDR3 DNA: 42 bases, framed from base 1. Trimming removed 3 bases from V and 5 bases from J, leaving 13 bases between the germline ends. Donors were a few dozen systemically healthy Caucasian individuals from Russia aged about 6 to 100 years. Roughly 9.5 milliliters of peripheral blood were drawn from each donor into EDTA-treated Vacutainer tubes. PBMCs were isolated by Ficoll-Paque density-gradient centrifugation, with at least 7 million obtained per sample. Total RNA was extracted from PBMCs with Trizol reagent, with at least 5.5 micrograms obtained per sample. The percentages of naive CD45RAhigh/CD27high T cells were determined by flow cytometry on a PBMC aliquot from every donor.

This receptor chain uses TRBV12-3 or TRBV12-4 and TRBJ2-5; TRBD2 could be the D gene, as 6 bases match. The sequenced sample consisted of blood. This TCR was recovered from a woman aged 25-40 years in good health. CDR3 region: CASSFGELAETQYF. The bases are TGTGCCAGCAGTTTTGGCGAGCTAGCGGAGACCCAGTACTTC.